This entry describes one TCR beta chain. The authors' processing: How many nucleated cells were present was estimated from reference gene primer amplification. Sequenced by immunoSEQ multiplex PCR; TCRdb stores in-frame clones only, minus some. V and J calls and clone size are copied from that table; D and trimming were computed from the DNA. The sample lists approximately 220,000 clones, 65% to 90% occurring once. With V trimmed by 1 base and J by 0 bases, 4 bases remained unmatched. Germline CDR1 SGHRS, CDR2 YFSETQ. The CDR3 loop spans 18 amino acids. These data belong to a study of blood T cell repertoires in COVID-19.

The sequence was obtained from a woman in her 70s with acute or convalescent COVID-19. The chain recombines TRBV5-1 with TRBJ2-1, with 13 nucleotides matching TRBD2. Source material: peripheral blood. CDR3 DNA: TGCGCCAGCAGCTTGACTAGCGGGGGGGCCGGCTCCTACAATGAGCAGTTCTTC. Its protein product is CASSLTSGGAGSYNEQFF.